The source of this T cell receptor beta chain is a study of T cells in Graves' hyperthyroidism and ophthalmopathy. At least ten counts were recorded for this clonotype. Active moderate-to-severe ophthalmopathy, Clinical Activity Score at least 3, NOSPECS at least 4, under 3 months' duration. This CDR3 comprises 13 residues. With 3 bases clipped from V and 8 bases from J, the junction kept 5 bases outside the gene matches. CDR1 is LGHDT, CDR2 YNNKEL, per germline (reference sequence). From RNA transcripts, TCR beta CDR3 regions were amplified. First-round RT-PCR with HTBI primers amplified the TCR CDR3 region. In TCRdb, the multiplex PCR reads were re-called with MiXCR into one record per CDR3 protein. The sample lists about 300,000 distinct CDR3 sequences, approximately 18% occurring once.

This sequence originates from a man between 45 and 60 years old with Graves' ophthalmopathy. Sequencing input: blood. The chain combines TRBV3-1 with TRBJ1-2; TRBD1 matches 8 bases. CDR3 protein: CASSQTGDDGYTF. The CDR3 DNA is TGTGCCAGCAGCCAGACAGGGGATGACGGCTACACCTTC.